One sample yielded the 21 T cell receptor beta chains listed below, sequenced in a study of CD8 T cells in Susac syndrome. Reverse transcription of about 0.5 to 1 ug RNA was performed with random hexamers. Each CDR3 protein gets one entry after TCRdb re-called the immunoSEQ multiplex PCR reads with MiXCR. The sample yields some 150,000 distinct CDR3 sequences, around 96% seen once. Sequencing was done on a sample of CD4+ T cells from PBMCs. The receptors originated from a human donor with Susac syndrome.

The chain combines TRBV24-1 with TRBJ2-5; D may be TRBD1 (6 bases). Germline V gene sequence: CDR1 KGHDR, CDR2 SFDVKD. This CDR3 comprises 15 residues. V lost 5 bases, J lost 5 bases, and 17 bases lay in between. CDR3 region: CATSALGAAGETQYF. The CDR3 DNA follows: TGTGCCACCAGTGCCTTGGGGGCAGCCGGGGAGACCCAGTACTTC.

The CDR3 sequence is CASSPGMDGTLHF. The CDR3 DNA reads TGTGCCAGCTCACCAGGAATGGACGGAACCCTCCACTTT. This rearrangement joins TRBV18 to TRBJ1-6; D call uncertain. The germline V gene encodes CDR1 KGHSH and CDR2 LQKENI. This CDR3 has 13 residues. The V end lost 2 bases, the J end lost 14 bases, and 13 bases lay between the germline ends.

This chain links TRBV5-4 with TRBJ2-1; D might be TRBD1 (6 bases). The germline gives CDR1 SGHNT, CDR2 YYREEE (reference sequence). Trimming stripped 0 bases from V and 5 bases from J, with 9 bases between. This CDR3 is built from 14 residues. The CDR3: CASSLAHRDNEQFF. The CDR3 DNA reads TGTGCCAGCAGCTTGGCCCACAGGGACAATGAGCAGTTCTTC.

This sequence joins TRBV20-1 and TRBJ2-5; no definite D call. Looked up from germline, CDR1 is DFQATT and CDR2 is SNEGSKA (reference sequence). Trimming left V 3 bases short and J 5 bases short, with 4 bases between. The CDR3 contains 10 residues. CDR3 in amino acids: CSASHETQYF. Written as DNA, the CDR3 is TGCAGTGCTAGTCACGAGACCCAGTACTTC.

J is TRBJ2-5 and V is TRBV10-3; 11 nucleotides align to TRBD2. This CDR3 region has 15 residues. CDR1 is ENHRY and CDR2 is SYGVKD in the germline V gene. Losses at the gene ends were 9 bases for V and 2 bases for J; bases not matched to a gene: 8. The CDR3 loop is CAISLTSGAQETQYF. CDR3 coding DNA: TGTGCCATTTCACTGACTAGCGGGGCTCAAGAGACCCAGTACTTC.

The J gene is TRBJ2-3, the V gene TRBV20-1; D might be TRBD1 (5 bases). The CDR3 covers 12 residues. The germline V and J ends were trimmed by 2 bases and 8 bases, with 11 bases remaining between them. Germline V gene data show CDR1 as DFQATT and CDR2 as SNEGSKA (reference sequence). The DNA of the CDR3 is TGCAGTGCTAGACAAGGGGATCGTACGCAGTATTTT. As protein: CSARQGDRTQYF.

CDR3 region: CSHTRLGSEAFF. The CDR3 DNA sequence: TGCAGCCACACCCGGTTAGGTTCTGAAGCTTTCTTT. The chain uses TRBV29-1 and TRBJ1-1, with no clear D. Trimming left V 8 bases short and J 6 bases short, with 16 bases between. Germline loops: CDR1 SQVTM, CDR2 ANQGSEA. CDR3 length: 12 amino acids. Combining the CDR3 with reference TRBV29-1 and TRBJ1-1 gives the whole variable domain SAVISQKPSRDICQRGTSLTIQCQVDSQVTMMFWYRQQPGQSLTLIATANQGSEATYESGFVIDKFPISRPNLTFSTLTVSNMSPEDSSIYLCSHTRLGSEAFFGQGTRLTVV.

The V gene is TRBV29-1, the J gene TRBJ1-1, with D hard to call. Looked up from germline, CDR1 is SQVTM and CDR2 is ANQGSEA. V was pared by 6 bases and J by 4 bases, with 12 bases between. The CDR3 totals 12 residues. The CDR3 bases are TGCAGCGTCTTCTCCAGCAGCACTGAAGCTTTCTTT. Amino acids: CSVFSSSTEAFF.

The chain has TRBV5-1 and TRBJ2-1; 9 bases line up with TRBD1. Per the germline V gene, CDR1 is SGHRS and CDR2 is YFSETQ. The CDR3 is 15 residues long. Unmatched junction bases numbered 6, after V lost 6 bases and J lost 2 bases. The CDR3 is CASNPGQGPYNEQFF. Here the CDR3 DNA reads TGCGCCAGCAACCCCGGACAGGGGCCCTACAATGAGCAGTTCTTC.

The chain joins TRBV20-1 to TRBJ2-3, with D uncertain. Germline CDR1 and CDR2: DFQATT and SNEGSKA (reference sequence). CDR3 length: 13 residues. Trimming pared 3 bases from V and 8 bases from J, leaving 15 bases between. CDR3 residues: CSARGPSALTQYF. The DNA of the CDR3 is TGCAGTGCTAGGGGTCCGTCCGCACTTACGCAGTATTTT.

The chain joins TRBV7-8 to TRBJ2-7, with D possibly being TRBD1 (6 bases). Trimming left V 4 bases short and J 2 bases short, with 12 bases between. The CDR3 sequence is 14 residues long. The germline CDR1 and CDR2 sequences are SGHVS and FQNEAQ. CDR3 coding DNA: TGTGCCAGCAGCTCAACAGGGATACCCTACGAGCAGTACTTC. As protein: CASSSTGIPYEQYF.

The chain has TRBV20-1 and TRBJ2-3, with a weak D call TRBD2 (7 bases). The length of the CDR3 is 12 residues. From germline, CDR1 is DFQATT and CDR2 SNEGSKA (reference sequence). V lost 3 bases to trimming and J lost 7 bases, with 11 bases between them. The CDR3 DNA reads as TGCAGTGCTAGGTGGGGGGGCCATACGCAGTATTTT. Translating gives CSARWGGHTQYF.

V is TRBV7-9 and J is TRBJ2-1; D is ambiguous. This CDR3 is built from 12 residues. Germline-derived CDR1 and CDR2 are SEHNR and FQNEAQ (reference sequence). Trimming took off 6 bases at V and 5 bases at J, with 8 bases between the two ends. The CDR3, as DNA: TGTGCCAGCAGGCTATCGGACAATGAGCAGTTCTTC. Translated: CASRLSDNEQFF.

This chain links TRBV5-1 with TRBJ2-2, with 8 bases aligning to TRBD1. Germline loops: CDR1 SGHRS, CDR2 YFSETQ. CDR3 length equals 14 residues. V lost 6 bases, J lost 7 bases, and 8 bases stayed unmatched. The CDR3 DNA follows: TGCGCCAGCACCGCCGCAGGGGGCATCGGGGAGCTGTTTTTT. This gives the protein CASTAAGGIGELFF. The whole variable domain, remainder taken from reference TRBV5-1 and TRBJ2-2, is KAGVTQTPRYLIKTRGQQVTLSCSPISGHRSVSWYQQTPGQGLQFLFEYFSETQRNKGNFPGRFSGRQFSNSRSEMNVSTLELGDSALYLCASTAAGGIGELFFGEGSRLTVL.

CDR3 nucleotides: TGTGCCAGCAGCCCTTCTCCGGGACAGGGGGCGAACACCGGGGAGCTGTTTTTT. It specifies CASSPSPGQGANTGELFF. The chain has TRBV7-9 and TRBJ2-2; TRBD1 matches at 11 bases. CDR3 length equals 18 residues. Germline values: CDR1 SEHNR, CDR2 FQNEAQ (reference sequence). V lost 5 bases, J lost 0 bases, and 8 bases stayed unmatched.

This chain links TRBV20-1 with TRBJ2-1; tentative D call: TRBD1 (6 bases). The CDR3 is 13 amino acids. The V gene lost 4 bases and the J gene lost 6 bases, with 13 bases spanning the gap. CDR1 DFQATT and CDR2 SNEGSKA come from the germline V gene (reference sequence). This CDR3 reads CSAINTGSNEQFF. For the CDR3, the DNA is TGCAGTGCTATAAATACAGGGAGCAATGAGCAGTTCTTC.

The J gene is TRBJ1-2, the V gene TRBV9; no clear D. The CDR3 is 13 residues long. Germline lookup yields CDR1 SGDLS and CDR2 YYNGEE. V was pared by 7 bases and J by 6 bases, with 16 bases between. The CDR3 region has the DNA TGTGCCAGCCGAGTGTGCGTCTGGGATGGCTACACCTTC. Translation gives CASRVCVWDGYTF.

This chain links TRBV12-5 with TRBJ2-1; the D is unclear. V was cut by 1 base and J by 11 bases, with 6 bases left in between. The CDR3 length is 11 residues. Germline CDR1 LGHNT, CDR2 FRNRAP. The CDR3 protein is CASGLDYQQFF. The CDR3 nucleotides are TGTGCTAGTGGTTTGGACTATCAGCAGTTCTTC.

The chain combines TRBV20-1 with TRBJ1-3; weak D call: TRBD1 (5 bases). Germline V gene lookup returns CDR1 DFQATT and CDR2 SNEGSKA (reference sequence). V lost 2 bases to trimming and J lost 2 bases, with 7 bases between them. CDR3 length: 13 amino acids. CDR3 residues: CSARTRAGNTIYF. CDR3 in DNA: TGCAGTGCTAGAACCAGGGCTGGAAACACCATATATTTT.

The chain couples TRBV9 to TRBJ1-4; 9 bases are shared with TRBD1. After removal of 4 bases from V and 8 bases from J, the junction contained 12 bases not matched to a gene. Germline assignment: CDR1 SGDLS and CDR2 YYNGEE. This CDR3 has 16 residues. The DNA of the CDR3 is TGTGCCAGCAGCTCTAGTGTTGGGACAGGGACCGAAAAACTGTTTTTT. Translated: CASSSSVGTGTEKLFF.

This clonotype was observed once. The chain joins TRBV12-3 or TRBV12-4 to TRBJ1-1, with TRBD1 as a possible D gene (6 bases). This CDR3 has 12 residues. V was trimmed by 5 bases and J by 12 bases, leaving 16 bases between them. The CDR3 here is CASSRTVGQTFF. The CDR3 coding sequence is TGTGCCAGCAGTCGGACAGTTGGTCAAACTTTCTTT.